Presented here are 17 T cell receptor beta chains from one specimen sequenced in a study of cytomegalovirus exposure and HLA in healthy donors. Vbeta (60) and Jbeta (13) primers were used in the PCR. Generated by immunoSEQ multiplex PCR, the TCRdb table keeps only in-frame clones and is missing some. Of about 190,000 clones listed, nearly 80% are singletons. What was sequenced was PBMCs. The source is a woman aged 30 to 39 in good health and CMV-seropositive.

This clone was recorded once. The rearrangement uses TRBV19 and TRBJ1-2, with a possible D match to TRBD1 (6 bases). This CDR3 region has 15 residues. Germline V CDR1 and CDR2: LNHDA, SQIVND (reference sequence). The germline V and J ends were trimmed by 4 bases and 2 bases, with 14 bases remaining between them. The CDR3 loop reads CASSTTGNGNYGYTF. The CDR3 nucleotides are TGTGCCAGTAGTACCACAGGGAACGGAAACTATGGCTACACCTTC.

This clone appeared a single time. The V and J genes are TRBV2 and TRBJ1-2; TRBD1 matches 7 bases. This CDR3 region has 12 residues. V trimming: 1 base; J trimming: 13 bases; junction bases outside the gene matches: 6. CDR1 and CDR2 (germline): SNHLY, FYNNEI. As DNA, the CDR3 is TGTGCCAGCAGTGAAGACCTGACAGGGTCCACCTTC. Residues: CASSEDLTGSTF.

The rearrangement links TRBV27 to TRBJ2-1; TRBD2 is a possible D gene (6 bases). Trimming left V 6 bases short and J 0 bases short, with 21 bases between. Germline-derived CDR1 and CDR2 are MNHEY and SMNVEV (reference sequence). The CDR3 totals 18 residues. In nucleotides, the CDR3 is TGTGCCAGCAGCCCGATCCGGGAGAGGTATACCTCCTACAATGAGCAGTTCTTC. Protein product: CASSPIRERYTSYNEQFF.

V is TRBV11-3 and J is TRBJ2-7, with TRBD1 as a possible D gene (6 bases). The CDR3 is 13 amino acids. The V gene's germline CDR1 is SGHNT and CDR2 YENEEA. V was clipped by 5 bases and J by 5 bases, with 13 bases between them. CDR3 DNA sequence: TGTGCCAGCAGCGTTATACAGGGCGACGAGCAGTACTTC. Translation: CASSVIQGDEQYF.

The DNA of the CDR3 is TGTGCCAGCAGCTCGGTCGTCAATGAGCAGTTCTTC. Its translation is CASSSVVNEQFF. The V gene is TRBV7-6, the J gene TRBJ2-1; no firm D call. This CDR3 has 12 residues. Germline V gene lookup returns CDR1 SGHVS and CDR2 FNYEAQ. Deletions cut 4 bases from V and 6 bases from J, with 7 bases between.

V is TRBV29-1 and J is TRBJ2-5, with a possible D match to TRBD1 (5 bases). The germline V and J ends were trimmed by 7 bases and 3 bases, with 18 bases remaining between them. This CDR3 has 14 residues. Per the germline V gene, CDR1 is SQVTM and CDR2 is ANQGSEA. The CDR3 region has the DNA TGCAGCGCAGGGCAGGCCCGATCGGAAGAGACCCAGTACTTC. Translated: CSAGQARSEETQYF.

The chain uses TRBV28 and TRBJ2-3; weak D call: TRBD1 (6 bases). V was shortened by 11 bases and J by 3 bases, with 12 bases between the two germline ends. Per the germline V gene, CDR1 is MDHEN and CDR2 is SYDVKM. The CDR3 has 12 amino acids. CDR3: CALGGRTDTQYF. The CDR3 region has the DNA TGTGCCTTAGGGGGAAGGACAGATACGCAGTATTTT. Supplemented by reference TRBV28 and TRBJ2-3, the full variable domain reads DVKVTQSSRYLVKRTGEKVFLECVQDMDHENMFWYRQDPGLGLRLIYFSYDVKMKEKGDIPEGYSVSREKKERFSLILESASTNQTSMYLCALGGRTDTQYFGPGTRLTVL.

The chain joins TRBV4-1 to TRBJ2-5, with 12 bases that match TRBD2. This CDR3 is 15 amino acids long. J gave up 5 bases and V 8 bases, and 9 bases lay outside the gene matches. The germline V gene has CDR1 MGHRA and CDR2 YSYEKL. The CDR3: CASADILAGGETQYF. The CDR3 bases are TGCGCCAGCGCCGATATCCTAGCGGGAGGGGAGACCCAGTACTTC.

V is TRBV5-1 and J is TRBJ1-2; 11 nucleotides align to TRBD1. Unmatched junction bases numbered 14, after V lost 4 bases and J lost 6 bases. The CDR3 runs 17 residues. The germline V gene has CDR1 SGHRS and CDR2 YFSETQ. CDR3 amino acids: CASSPGQGASDIHGYTF. The CDR3 DNA is TGCGCCAGCAGCCCAGGACAGGGGGCCTCCGATATTCATGGCTACACCTTC.

A note on this clone: Other DNA sequences in this specimen translate into the identical CDR3. The rearrangement uses TRBV20-1 and TRBJ1-1; D unresolved. CDR1 and CDR2 (germline): DFQATT, SNEGSKA (reference sequence). The CDR3 has 11 amino acids. V lost 6 bases, J lost 1 base, and 6 bases lay in between. DNA for the CDR3: TGCAGTGCAGCAGGGAACACTGAAGCTTTCTTT. It specifies CSAAGNTEAFF.

The gene calls are TRBV19 and TRBJ1-2; 9 bases line up with TRBD1. The germline V gene encodes CDR1 LNHDA and CDR2 SQIVND (reference sequence). The CDR3 has 16 residues. J gave up 6 bases and V 6 bases, and 14 bases lay outside the gene matches. The CDR3 loop reads CASSPDRQGEFNGYTF. CDR3 coding DNA: TGTGCCAGTAGCCCCGACCGACAGGGGGAGTTCAATGGCTACACCTTC.

This clone was found a few times. This sequence joins TRBV11-1 and TRBJ2-5, with TRBD1 identical over 7 bases. This CDR3 is built from 14 residues. Germline V gives CDR1 SGHAT, CDR2 FQDESV (reference sequence). V lost 6 bases and J lost 4; bases outside the gene matches: 8. CDR3 residues: CASSRDRVSETQYF. DNA of the CDR3: TGTGCCAGCAGTAGAGACAGGGTCTCAGAGACCCAGTACTTC.

The count of this clone is one. V usage is TRBV18 and J usage is TRBJ1-3, with 7 bases aligning to TRBD1. The germline CDR1 and CDR2 sequences are KGHSH and LQKENI. V lost 2 bases and J lost 0; bases outside the gene matches: 7. The CDR3 loop spans 17 amino acids. The DNA of the CDR3 is TGTGCCAGCTCACCAGTGACAGGGCTATCCTCTGGAAACACCATATATTTT. Translating it yields CASSPVTGLSSGNTIYF.

The chain uses TRBV20-1 and TRBJ1-1, with unresolved D. Trimming left V 0 bases short and J 8 bases short, with 4 bases between. The CDR3 is 10 amino acids. Germline V gene data show CDR1 as DFQATT and CDR2 as SNEGSKA (reference sequence). Here the CDR3 reads CSARELEAFF. DNA for the CDR3: TGCAGTGCTAGAGAACTAGAAGCTTTCTTT.

This clone was detected only a few times. The chain carries TRBV6-6 and TRBJ1-1, with 8 bases aligning to TRBD1. The CDR3 loop spans 14 amino acids. Germline V gives CDR1 MNHNY, CDR2 SVGAGI (reference sequence). With V trimmed by 6 bases and J by 1 base, 4 bases remained unmatched. This CDR3 is CASSDGTGNTEAFF. Here the CDR3 DNA reads TGTGCCAGCAGCGATGGGACAGGGAACACTGAAGCTTTCTTT.

The chain links TRBV5-1 to TRBJ1-4; no clear D. Looked up from germline, CDR1 is SGHRS and CDR2 is YFSETQ. This CDR3 region has 14 residues. Trimming left V 0 bases short and J 4 bases short, with 7 bases between. In DNA form, the CDR3 reads TGCGCCAGCAGCTTGGCGGGGAGTAATGAAAAACTGTTTTTT. Amino acids: CASSLAGSNEKLFF. The full variable domain, its missing parts supplied by reference TRBV5-1 and TRBJ1-4, is KAGVTQTPRYLIKTRGQQVTLSCSPISGHRSVSWYQQTPGQGLQFLFEYFSETQRNKGNFPGRFSGRQFSNSRSEMNVSTLELGDSALYLCASSLAGSNEKLFFGSGTQLSVL.

In its sample, this clone was seen a few times. The chain carries TRBV28 and TRBJ1-4; D not resolved. V lost 7 bases, J lost 10 bases, and 13 bases lay in between. CDR1 and CDR2 (germline): MDHEN, SYDVKM. This CDR3 comprises 12 residues. Here the CDR3 reads CASITGVGKLFF. DNA of the CDR3: TGTGCCAGCATCACCGGGGTCGGAAAACTGTTTTTT.